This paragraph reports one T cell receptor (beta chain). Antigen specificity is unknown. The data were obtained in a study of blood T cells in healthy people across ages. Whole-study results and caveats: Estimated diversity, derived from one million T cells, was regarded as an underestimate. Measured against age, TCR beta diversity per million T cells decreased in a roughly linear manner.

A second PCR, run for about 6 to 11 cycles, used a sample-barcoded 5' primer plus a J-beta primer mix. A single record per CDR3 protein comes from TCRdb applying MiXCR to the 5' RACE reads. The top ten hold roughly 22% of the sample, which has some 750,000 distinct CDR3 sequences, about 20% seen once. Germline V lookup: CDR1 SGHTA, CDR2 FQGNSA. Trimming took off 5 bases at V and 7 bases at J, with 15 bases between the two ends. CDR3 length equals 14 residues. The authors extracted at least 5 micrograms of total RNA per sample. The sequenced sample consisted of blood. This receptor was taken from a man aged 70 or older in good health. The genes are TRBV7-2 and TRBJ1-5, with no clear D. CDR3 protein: CASSLHREAQPQHF. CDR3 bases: TGTGCCAGCAGCCTACACCGGGAGGCCCAGCCCCAGCATTTT.